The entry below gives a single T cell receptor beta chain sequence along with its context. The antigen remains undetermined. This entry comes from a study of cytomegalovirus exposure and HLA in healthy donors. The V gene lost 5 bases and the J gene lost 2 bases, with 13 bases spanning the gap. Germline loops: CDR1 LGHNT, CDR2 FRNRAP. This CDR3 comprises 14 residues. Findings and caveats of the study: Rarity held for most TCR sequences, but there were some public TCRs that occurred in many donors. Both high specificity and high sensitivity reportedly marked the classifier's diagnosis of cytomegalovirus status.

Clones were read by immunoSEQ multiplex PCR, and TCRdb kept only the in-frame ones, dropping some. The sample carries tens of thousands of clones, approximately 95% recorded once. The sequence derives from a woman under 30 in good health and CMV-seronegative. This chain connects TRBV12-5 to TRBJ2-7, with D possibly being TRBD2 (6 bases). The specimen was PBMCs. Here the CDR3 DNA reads TGTGCTAGTGGTCGGGGACTCTTAACCTACGAGCAGTACTTC. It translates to CASGRGLLTYEQYF.